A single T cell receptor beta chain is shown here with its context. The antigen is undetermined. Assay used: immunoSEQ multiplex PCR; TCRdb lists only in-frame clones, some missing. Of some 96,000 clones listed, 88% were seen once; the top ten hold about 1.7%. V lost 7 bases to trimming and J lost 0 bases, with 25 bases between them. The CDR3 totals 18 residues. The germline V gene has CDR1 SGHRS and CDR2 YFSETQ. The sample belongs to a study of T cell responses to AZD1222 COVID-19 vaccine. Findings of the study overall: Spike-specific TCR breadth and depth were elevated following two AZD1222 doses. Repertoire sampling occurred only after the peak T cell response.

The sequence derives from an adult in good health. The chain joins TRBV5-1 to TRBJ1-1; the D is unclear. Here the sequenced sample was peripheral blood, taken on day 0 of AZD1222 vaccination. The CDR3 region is CASRGSAVSLIMNTEAFF. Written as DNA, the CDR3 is TGCGCCAGCCGGGGAAGCGCCGTTTCACTAATCATGAACACTGAAGCTTTCTTT.